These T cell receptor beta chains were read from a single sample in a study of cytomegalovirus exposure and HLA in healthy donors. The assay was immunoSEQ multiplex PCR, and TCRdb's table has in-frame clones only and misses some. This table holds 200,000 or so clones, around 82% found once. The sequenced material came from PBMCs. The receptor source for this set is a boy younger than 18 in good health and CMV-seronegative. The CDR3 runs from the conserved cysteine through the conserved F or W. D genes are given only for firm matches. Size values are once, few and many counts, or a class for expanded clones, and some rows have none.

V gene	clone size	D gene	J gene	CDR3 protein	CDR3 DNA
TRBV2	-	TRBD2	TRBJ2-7	CASRKRISGEAYEQYF	TGTGCCAGCAGAAAACGTATTAGCGGGGAGGCCTACGAGCAGTACTTC
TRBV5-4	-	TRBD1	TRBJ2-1	CASSLGLRRQGYNEQFF	TGTGCCAGCAGCTTGGGCCTAAGGAGACAGGGGTACAATGAGCAGTTCTTC
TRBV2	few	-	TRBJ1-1	CASSEETGTEAFF	TGTGCCAGCAGTGAAGAGACAGGTACTGAAGCTTTCTTT
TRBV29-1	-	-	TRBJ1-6	CSVRFGRENSPLHF	TGCAGCGTTCGATTCGGACGGGAGAATTCACCCCTCCACTTT
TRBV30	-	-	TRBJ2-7	CAWSKGRTHSYEQYF	TGTGCCTGGAGTAAGGGGCGCACCCACTCCTACGAGCAGTACTTC
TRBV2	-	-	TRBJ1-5	CASRDTNQPQHF	TGTGCCAGCAGGGACACGAATCAGCCCCAGCATTTT
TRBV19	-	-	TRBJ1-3	CASTQGLRGNTIYF	TGTGCCAGTACTCAGGGGTTAAGAGGAAACACCATATATTTT
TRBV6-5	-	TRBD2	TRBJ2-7	CASCGGLSYEQYF	TGTGCCAGCTGCGGGGGGCTCTCCTACGAGCAGTACTTC
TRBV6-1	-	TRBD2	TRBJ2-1	CASSGLAGLSSYNEQFF	TGTGCCAGCAGTGGACTAGCGGGGCTTAGCTCCTACAATGAGCAGTTCTTC
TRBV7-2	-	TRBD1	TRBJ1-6	CASSPRRDRVYSPLHF	TGTGCCAGCAGCCCACGCCGGGACAGGGTTTATTCACCCCTCCACTTT
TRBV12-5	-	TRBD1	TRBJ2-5	CASGLTPPDRVSRETQYF	TGTGCTAGTGGTTTAACCCCGCCCGACAGGGTGAGCCGAGAGACCCAGTACTTC
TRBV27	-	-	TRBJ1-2	CASSLSRRGNGYTF	TGTGCCAGCAGTTTATCGAGGCGGGGTAATGGCTACACCTTC
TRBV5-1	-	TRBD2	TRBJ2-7	CASSSGLAGWDEQYF	TGCGCCAGCAGCTCAGGACTAGCGGGATGGGACGAGCAGTACTTC
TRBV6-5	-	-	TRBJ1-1	CASSYSGWEGKAFF	TGTGCCAGCAGTTACTCGGGGTGGGAGGGTAAAGCTTTCTTT
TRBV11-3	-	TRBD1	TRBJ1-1	CASSLAEGAQAFF	TGTGCCAGCAGCTTAGCCGAGGGGGCCCAAGCTTTCTTT
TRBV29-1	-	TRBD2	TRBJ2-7	CSVELGLAGVLSKQYF	TGCAGCGTTGAGTTGGGACTAGCGGGGGTTCTTTCCAAGCAGTACTTC
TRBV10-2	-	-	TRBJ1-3	CATLHRSGNTIYF	TGCGCCACACTACACCGCTCTGGAAACACCATATATTTT
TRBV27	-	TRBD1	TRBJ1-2	CASSLRDRDYGYTF	TGTGCCAGCAGTTTACGTGACAGGGACTATGGCTACACCTTC
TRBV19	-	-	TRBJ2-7	CASSIDRFYEQYF	TGTGCCAGTAGTATAGATCGGTTCTACGAGCAGTACTTC
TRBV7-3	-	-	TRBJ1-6	CASSSHSSYNSPLHF	TGTGCCAGCAGCTCTCACAGCTCCTATAATTCACCCCTCCACTTT
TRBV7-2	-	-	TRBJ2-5	CASSSLQTQYF	TGTGCCAGCAGTTCACTGCAGACCCAGTACTTC
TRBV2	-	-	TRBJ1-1	CASSPRGLGTEAFF	TGTGCCAGCAGTCCTAGGGGACTCGGGACTGAAGCTTTCTTT
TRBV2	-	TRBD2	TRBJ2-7	CASLGGAYEQYF	TGTGCCTCCTTGGGGGGGGCCTACGAGCAGTACTTC
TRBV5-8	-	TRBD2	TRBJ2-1	CASSPWTSGTTFVYNEQFF	TGTGCCAGCAGCCCCTGGACTAGCGGGACCACTTTCGTCTACAATGAGCAGTTCTTC
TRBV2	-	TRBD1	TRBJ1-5	CASSPTQTGTSNQPQHF	TGTGCCAGCAGCCCCACCCAGACAGGGACTAGCAATCAGCCCCAGCATTTT
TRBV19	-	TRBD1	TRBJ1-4	CASSTPGQGNEKLFF	TGTGCCAGTAGTACCCCGGGACAGGGTAATGAAAAACTGTTTTTT
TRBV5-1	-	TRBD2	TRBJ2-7	CASSTGTRIYEQYF	TGCGCCAGCAGCACCGGGACTAGGATCTACGAGCAGTACTTC
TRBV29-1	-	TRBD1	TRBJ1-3	CSLMTGSEGGNTIYF	TGCAGCTTAATGACAGGGAGTGAGGGTGGAAACACCATATATTTT
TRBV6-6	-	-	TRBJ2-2	CASSYSLRNTGELFF	TGTGCCAGCAGTTACTCTTTGCGGAACACCGGGGAGCTGTTTTTT
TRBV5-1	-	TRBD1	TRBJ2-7	CASSLGNRGSEQYF	TGCGCCAGCAGCTTAGGAAACAGGGGATCCGAGCAGTACTTC
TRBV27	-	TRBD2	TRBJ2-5	CASRGLAAETQYF	TGTGCCAGCAGGGGACTAGCCGCGGAGACCCAGTACTTC
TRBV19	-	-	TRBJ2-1	CASTPSRRGNEQFF	TGTGCCAGTACCCCCTCCCGACGGGGCAATGAGCAGTTCTTC
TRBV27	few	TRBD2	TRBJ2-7	CASSLSVRTSAAYEQYF	TGTGCCAGCAGTTTATCGGTGCGGACTAGCGCCGCCTACGAGCAGTACTTC
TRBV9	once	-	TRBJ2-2	CASSPGNTGELFF	TGTGCCAGCAGTCCGGGGAACACCGGGGAGCTGTTTTTT
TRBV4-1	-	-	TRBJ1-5	CASSQVHIGGVNQPQHF	TGCGCCAGCAGCCAAGTGCATATAGGAGGGGTTAATCAGCCCCAGCATTTT
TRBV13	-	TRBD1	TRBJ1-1	CASLYGTGVEAFF	TGTGCCAGCCTCTATGGGACAGGCGTTGAAGCTTTCTTT
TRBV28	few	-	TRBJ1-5	CASQGILPAQHF	TGTGCCAGCCAGGGGATTCTTCCGGCCCAGCATTTT
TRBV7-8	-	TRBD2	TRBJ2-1	CASSLGMGGSYNEQFF	TGTGCCAGCAGCTTGGGTATGGGAGGGTCCTACAATGAGCAGTTCTTC
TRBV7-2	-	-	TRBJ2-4	CASSPEIAKNIQYF	TGTGCCAGCAGTCCGGAGATAGCCAAAAACATTCAGTACTTC
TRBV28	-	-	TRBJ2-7	CASSFYGLASEQYF	TGTGCCAGCAGTTTTTACGGTCTCGCAAGCGAGCAGTACTTC
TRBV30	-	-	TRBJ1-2	CAAGQQVYGYTF	TGTGCCGCAGGACAGCAAGTATATGGCTACACCTTC
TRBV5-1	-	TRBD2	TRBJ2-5	CASSYGLAALQETQYF	TGCGCCAGCAGCTACGGACTAGCGGCCCTCCAAGAGACCCAGTACTTC
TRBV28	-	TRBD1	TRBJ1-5	CASTQGVQPQHF	TGTGCCAGTACTCAGGGGGTCCAGCCCCAGCATTTT
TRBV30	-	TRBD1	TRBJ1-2	CAWIVTGLDGYTF	TGTGCCTGGATAGTGACAGGGCTGGATGGCTACACCTTC
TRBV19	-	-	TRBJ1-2	CASSRGRGYNYGYTF	TGTGCCAGTTCGCGAGGCAGGGGATACAACTATGGCTACACCTTC
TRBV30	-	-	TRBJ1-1	CAWSVMRRNTEAFF	TGTGCCTGGAGTGTAATGCGGCGGAACACTGAAGCTTTCTTT